Presented here are 25 T cell receptor beta chains from one specimen sequenced in a study of T cell repertoires in cytomegalovirus infection. Their cognate antigens are unknown. Each CDR3 protein is one row after TCRdb ran MiXCR on the reads. There are 680,000 or so distinct CDR3 sequences in the sample; roughly 33% occur only once, and 18% lies in the top ten. The sequencing here drew on cultured PBMCs, taken from culture after CMV antigen stimulation. These receptors were taken from a human donor in good health (CMV status not recorded). Some clones in this sample may be carry-over from other donors' samples.

The gene calls are TRBV28 and TRBJ2-3; no firm D call. Trimming cost V 6 bases and J 0 bases, with 13 bases left between them. The CDR3 extends over 15 amino acids. Germline V gene data show CDR1 as MDHEN and CDR2 as SYDVKM. This CDR3 reads CASSPFYPSTDTQYF. In DNA, the CDR3 is TGTGCCAGCAGCCCCTTCTACCCTAGCACAGATACGCAGTATTTT. The full variable domain, in which reference TRBV28 and TRBJ2-3 provide the parts outside the CDR3, is DVKVTQSSRYLVKRTGEKVFLECVQDMDHENMFWYRQDPGLGLRLIYFSYDVKMKEKGDIPEGYSVSREKKERFSLILESASTNQTSMYLCASSPFYPSTDTQYFGPGTRLTVL.

The rearrangement uses TRBV10-3 and TRBJ2-7, with D uncertain. CDR1 is ENHRY, CDR2 SYGVKD, per germline. Trimming cost V 3 bases and J 0 bases, with 9 bases left between them. CDR3 length: 14 residues. The CDR3: CAISELTSSYEQYF. The CDR3 bases are TGTGCCATCAGTGAACTGACGAGCTCCTACGAGCAGTACTTC.

This clonotype was recorded only once. This chain joins TRBV29-1 and TRBJ1-2; 8 nucleotides match TRBD1. Germline lookup yields CDR1 SQVTM and CDR2 ANQGSEA. The V segment lost 6 bases and the J segment 5 bases; nucleotides outside the gene matches: 5. The CDR3 sequence is 12 residues long. The DNA for the CDR3 is TGCAGCGTGGGACAGGCGGGTTATGGCTACACCTTC. Translating gives CSVGQAGYGYTF.

The V gene is TRBV7-8, the J gene TRBJ1-2, with TRBD1 identical over 7 bases. The germline gives CDR1 SGHVS, CDR2 FQNEAQ. J gave up 2 bases and V 1 base, and 7 bases lay outside the gene matches. The CDR3 consists of 16 residues. CDR3 in amino acids: CASSLVRAGGNYGYTF. For the CDR3, the DNA is TGTGCCAGCAGCTTAGTCCGGGCAGGGGGGAACTATGGCTACACCTTC.

V and J are TRBV29-1 and TRBJ2-2; D unclear. V was clipped by 4 bases and J by 4 bases, with 10 bases between them. Germline loops: CDR1 SQVTM, CDR2 ANQGSEA. This CDR3 is 13 amino acids long. The CDR3 loop is CSVGSQTTGELFF. DNA for the CDR3: TGCAGCGTTGGGTCTCAGACCACCGGGGAGCTGTTTTTT.

V is TRBV5-4 and J is TRBJ1-2; D call uncertain. The germline V gene has CDR1 SGHNT and CDR2 YYREEE (reference sequence). The CDR3 spans 13 residues. V gave up 1 base and J gave up 8 bases, with 12 bases separating them. CDR3: CASSLPQEGGYTF. CDR3 nucleotides: TGTGCCAGCAGCTTGCCCCAGGAGGGCGGCTACACCTTC.

The chain has TRBV7-9 and TRBJ1-2; TRBD1 agrees at 9 bases. Germline CDR1 reads SEHNR; CDR2 reads FQNEAQ (reference sequence). Losses at the gene ends were 0 bases for V and 7 bases for J; bases not matched to a gene: 6. This CDR3 is built from 15 residues. The CDR3 nucleotides read TGTGCCAGCAGCTTAGCCGGGGGACAGGGTACTGGCTACACCTTC. Protein sequence: CASSLAGGQGTGYTF.

The chain joins TRBV7-7 to TRBJ2-5; the D is unclear. CDR1 SSHAT and CDR2 FNYEAQ come from the germline V gene (reference sequence). This CDR3 is built from 14 residues. Trimming took 1 base from V and 5 from J, leaving 11 bases between them. CDR3 nucleotides: TGTGCCAGCAGCTTAGGAGCCGACGGGGAGACCCAGTACTTC. As protein: CASSLGADGETQYF.

The chain is built from TRBV7-2 and TRBJ2-1, with 13 bases that match TRBD2. The germline gives CDR1 SGHTA, CDR2 FQGNSA. This CDR3 is 19 amino acids long. V gave up 7 bases and J gave up 8 bases; unmatched junction bases: 20. The CDR3 region is CASITEGLAGPGWIDEQFF. The CDR3 DNA reads as TGTGCCAGCATCACCGAGGGACTAGCGGGACCCGGGTGGATCGATGAGCAGTTCTTC.

The chain links TRBV27 to TRBJ1-4; 8 bases agree with TRBD1. This CDR3 is built from 15 residues. V trimming: 0 bases; J trimming: 8 bases; junction bases outside the gene matches: 5. Germline-derived CDR1 and CDR2 are MNHEY and SMNVEV (reference sequence). The CDR3 sequence is CASSLSGQAGEKLFF. CDR3 bases: TGTGCCAGCAGTTTATCGGGACAGGCTGGCGAAAAACTGTTTTTT.

This clonotype was recorded a few times. V usage is TRBV7-9 and J usage is TRBJ1-2, with TRBD1 as a possible D gene (6 bases). V was shortened by 1 base and J by 7 bases, with 16 bases between the two germline ends. The CDR3 runs 15 residues. In germline, CDR1 is SEHNR, CDR2 FQNEAQ (reference sequence). CDR3 bases: TGTGCCAGCAGCTTAGGGGCGGGGGCCGGTGGTGGCTACACCTTC. It encodes CASSLGAGAGGGYTF.

The chain has TRBV15 and TRBJ2-4, with a weak D call TRBD2 (7 bases). CDR3 size: 22 residues. Germline V gene sequence: CDR1 LNHNV, CDR2 YYDKDF (reference sequence). The ends were cut back, 5 bases at V and 2 bases at J, with 34 bases in the middle. CDR3 protein: CATSGNRVPWAGVRVTKNIQYF. The CDR3 coding sequence is TGTGCCACCAGCGGCAACAGGGTTCCTTGGGCGGGAGTTAGGGTGACCAAAAACATTCAGTACTTC.

The CDR3 protein is CASSLSASGGPIYEQYF. The CDR3 DNA is TGTGCCAGCAGTTTATCTGCCAGCGGGGGGCCTATCTACGAGCAGTACTTC. J is TRBJ2-7 and V is TRBV27, with 9 bases that match TRBD2. The CDR3 is 17 amino acids. The germline V gene has CDR1 MNHEY and CDR2 SMNVEV (reference sequence). The trim removed 0 bases at V and 3 bases at J, leaving 9 bases unmatched.

The J gene is TRBJ2-3, the V gene TRBV2; D possibly corresponds to TRBD1 (7 bases). Trimming removed 6 bases at V and 2 bases at J, with 27 bases between. The CDR3 runs 19 residues. Germline V gene sequence: CDR1 SNHLY, CDR2 FYNNEI. DNA for the CDR3: TGTGCCAGCAGCTCCGTCAGGGGGGCGACTACGGTGGCCACAGATACGCAGTATTTT. Its protein is CASSSVRGATTVATDTQYF.

This clonotype came up many times. CDR3 amino acids: CASSLESLATNEQFF. The CDR3 DNA reads as TGTGCCAGCAGCTTAGAATCCCTAGCGACCAATGAGCAGTTCTTC. This chain links TRBV7-2 with TRBJ2-1; perhaps TRBD2 as D (6 bases). The germline CDR1 and CDR2 sequences are SGHTA and FQGNSA. The CDR3 contains 15 residues. The V end lost 1 base, the J end lost 6 bases, and 13 bases lay between the germline ends. The full variable domain, its missing parts supplied by reference TRBV7-2 and TRBJ2-1, is GAGVSQSPSNKVTEKGKDVELRCDPISGHTALYWYRQSLGQGLEFLIYFQGNSAPDKSGLPSDRFSAERTGGSVSTLTIQRTQQEDSAVYLCASSLESLATNEQFFGPGTRLTVL.

The chain employs TRBV7-6 and TRBJ2-1; 8 positions agree with TRBD2. The V segment lost 6 bases and the J segment 4 bases; nucleotides outside the gene matches: 11. CDR1 and CDR2 from the germline V gene are SGHVS and FNYEAQ. The CDR3 is made up of 16 amino acids. CDR3 amino acids: CASSRGGLATYNEQFF. The CDR3 DNA reads TGTGCCAGCAGTCGCGGGGGGCTAGCGACTTACAATGAGCAGTTCTTC.

The chain recombines TRBV12-3 or TRBV12-4 with TRBJ1-5; perhaps TRBD1 as D (6 bases). Trimming took off 1 base at V and 0 bases at J, with 7 bases between the two ends. CDR3 length equals 15 residues. CDR3 region: CASSLDRDSNQPQHF. The CDR3 coding sequence is TGTGCCAGCAGTTTAGACAGGGATAGCAATCAGCCCCAGCATTTT.

A note on this clonotype: The junction departs from the called germline gene at one end, perhaps through a read error. The chain is built from TRBV12-3 or TRBV12-4 and TRBJ1-6; D is unclear. The CDR3 consists of 11 residues. The CDR3 spells CASSLGSPLLF. In DNA, the CDR3 is TGTGCCAGCAGTTTGGGGTCACCCCTCCTCTTT.

The genes are TRBV20-1 and TRBJ2-1, with 11 bases aligning to TRBD2. CDR1 and CDR2 from the germline V gene are DFQATT and SNEGSKA (reference sequence). V lost 6 bases and J lost 6; bases outside the gene matches: 19. CDR3 length equals 18 residues. CDR3 sequence reads: CSAMAWLAGGSRVNEQFF. CDR3 nucleotides: TGCAGTGCCATGGCTTGGCTAGCGGGGGGCAGTAGGGTCAATGAGCAGTTCTTC.

CDR3 in DNA: TGTGCCACTCAGCGGGGATTAGCTGAGAGATATGGCTACACCTTC. Amino acids: CATQRGLAERYGYTF. V gene TRBV7-9 combines with J gene TRBJ1-2, with no clear D. This CDR3 contains 15 residues. V was cut by 10 bases and J by 5 bases, with 23 bases left in between. Per germline, CDR1 SEHNR and CDR2 FQNEAQ (reference sequence).

The chain links TRBV2 to TRBJ2-7; 11 bases line up with TRBD1. Germline-derived CDR1 and CDR2 are SNHLY and FYNNEI. The CDR3 covers 15 residues. V shed 8 bases and J 2 bases; nucleotides not matched to a gene: 8. Here the CDR3 reads CASGIGTGGTYEQYF. The DNA for the CDR3 is TGTGCCAGCGGAATCGGGACAGGGGGAACCTACGAGCAGTACTTC.

This clonotype was observed at least ten times. As DNA, the CDR3 is TGTGCCAGCAGCTCACGAAACCTGGGGACCTCTGGAAACACCATATATTTT. It is translated as CASSSRNLGTSGNTIYF. This sequence joins TRBV7-2 and TRBJ1-3; TRBD1 is a possible D gene (5 bases). Trimming cost V 4 bases and J 0 bases, with 16 bases left between them. Looked up from germline, CDR1 is SGHTA and CDR2 is FQGNSA. This CDR3 has 17 amino acids.

The rearrangement joins TRBV7-1 to TRBJ2-1; 7 nucleotides line up with TRBD2. TRBV7-1 is identified as an open reading frame with a role that is uncertain. With 5 bases clipped from V and 7 bases from J, the junction kept 8 bases outside the gene matches. This CDR3 is built from 14 residues. As DNA, the CDR3 is TGTGCCAGCAGCATCTCCGGGACTATTAATGAGCAGTTCTTC. Amino acids: CASSISGTINEQFF.

The chain couples TRBV20-1 to TRBJ1-6, with no clear D. Trimming took off 6 bases at V and 8 bases at J, with 20 bases between the two ends. From germline, CDR1 is DFQATT and CDR2 SNEGSKA (reference sequence). The CDR3 has 15 amino acids. The DNA for the CDR3 is TGCAGTGCCCCGGAAGGACGACTTATAGATTCACCCCTCCACTTT. It yields the protein CSAPEGRLIDSPLHF.

The chain has TRBV7-8 and TRBJ2-7; D is undetermined. Trimming removed 2 bases from V and 3 bases from J, with 14 bases in between. CDR3 length equals 15 residues. CDR1 and CDR2 (germline): SGHVS, FQNEAQ. The CDR3 DNA sequence: TGTGCCAGCAGCTTATGGGCTGGGTGGGACTACGAGCAGTACTTC. Its translation is CASSLWAGWDYEQYF.